The present T cell receptor beta chain was sequenced within a study of chemoradiotherapy in HPV16-positive cancers. Study-wide findings and caveats: During treatment, candidate HPV-specific clones and E7-related motifs expanded in tumor. The functional HPV-specific definition rests on just a couple of HPV16-positive patients. In HPV16-positive patients, HPV-responsive T-cell expansion tracked better recurrence-free survival.

This clone counts as large. Its target is unknown. The CDR3 has 18 amino acids. After removal of 1 base from V and 0 bases from J, the junction contained 6 bases not matched to a gene. The germline CDR1 and CDR2 sequences are SGHVS and FQNEAQ. Assay: immunoSEQ multiplex PCR; the TCRdb copy retains only in-frame clones and omits some. This table holds around 5,000 clones, 65% to 80% found once. Over chemoradiotherapy, repertoires were sampled more than once. V is TRBV7-8 and J is TRBJ2-6, with 7 positions matching TRBD2. Source: tumor tissue, taken from a patient who underwent chemoradiotherapy. This receptor was identified in a human donor with HPV-associated anogenital cancer. The CDR3 DNA reads as TGTGCCAGCAGCTTAGTCACTAGCGCTTACTCTGGGGCCAACGTCCTGACTTTC. This encodes CASSLVTSAYSGANVLTF.